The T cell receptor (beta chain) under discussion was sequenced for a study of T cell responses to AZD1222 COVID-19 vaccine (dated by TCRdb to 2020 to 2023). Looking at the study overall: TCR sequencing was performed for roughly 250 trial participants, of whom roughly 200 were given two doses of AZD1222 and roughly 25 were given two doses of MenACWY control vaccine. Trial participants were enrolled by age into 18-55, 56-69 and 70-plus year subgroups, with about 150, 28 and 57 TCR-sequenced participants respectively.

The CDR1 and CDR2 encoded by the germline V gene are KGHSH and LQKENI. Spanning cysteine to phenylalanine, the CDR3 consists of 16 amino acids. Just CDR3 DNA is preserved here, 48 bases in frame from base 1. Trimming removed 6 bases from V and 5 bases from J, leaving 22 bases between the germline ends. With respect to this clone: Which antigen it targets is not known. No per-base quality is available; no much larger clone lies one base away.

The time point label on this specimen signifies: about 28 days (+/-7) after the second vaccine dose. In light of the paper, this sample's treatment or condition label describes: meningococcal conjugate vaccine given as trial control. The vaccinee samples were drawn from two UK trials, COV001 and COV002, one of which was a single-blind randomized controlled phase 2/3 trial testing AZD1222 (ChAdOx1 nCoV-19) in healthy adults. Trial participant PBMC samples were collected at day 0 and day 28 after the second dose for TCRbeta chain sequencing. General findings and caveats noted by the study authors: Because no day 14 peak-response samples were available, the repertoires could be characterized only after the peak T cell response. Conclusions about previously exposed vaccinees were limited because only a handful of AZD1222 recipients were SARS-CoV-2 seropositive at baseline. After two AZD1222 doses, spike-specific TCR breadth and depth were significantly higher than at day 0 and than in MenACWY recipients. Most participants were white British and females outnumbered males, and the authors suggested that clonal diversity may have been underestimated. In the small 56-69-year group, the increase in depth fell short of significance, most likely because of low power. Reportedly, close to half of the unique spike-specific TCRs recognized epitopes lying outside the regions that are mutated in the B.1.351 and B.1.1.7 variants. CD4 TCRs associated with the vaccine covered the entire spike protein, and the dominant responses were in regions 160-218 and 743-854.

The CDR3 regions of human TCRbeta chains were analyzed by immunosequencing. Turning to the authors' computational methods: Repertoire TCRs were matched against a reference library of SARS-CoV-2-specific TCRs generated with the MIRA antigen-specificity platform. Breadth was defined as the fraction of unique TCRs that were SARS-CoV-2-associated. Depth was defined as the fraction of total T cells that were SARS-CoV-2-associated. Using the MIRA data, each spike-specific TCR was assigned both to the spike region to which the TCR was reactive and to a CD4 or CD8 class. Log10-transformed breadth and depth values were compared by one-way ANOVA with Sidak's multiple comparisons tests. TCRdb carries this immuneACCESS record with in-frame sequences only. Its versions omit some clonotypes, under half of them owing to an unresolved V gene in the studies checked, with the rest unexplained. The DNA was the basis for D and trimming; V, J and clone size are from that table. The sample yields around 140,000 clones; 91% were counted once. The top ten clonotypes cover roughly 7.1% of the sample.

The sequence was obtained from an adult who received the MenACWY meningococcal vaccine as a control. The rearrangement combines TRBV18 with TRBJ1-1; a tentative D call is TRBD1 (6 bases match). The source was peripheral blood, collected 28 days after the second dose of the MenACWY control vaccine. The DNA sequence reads TGTGCCAGCTCTCTCAAATTTACAGGGTTGGGTACTGAAGCTTTCTTT. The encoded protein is CASSLKFTGLGTEAFF.